The sequence of this TCR beta chain was determined in a study of OX40 agonist ivuxolimab in advanced cancers. Study overall: People in dose escalation had one of these cancers: hepatocellular carcinoma, melanoma, renal cell or head and neck cancer. Those enrolled were 82.7% male, with a mean age of roughly 60 years and ages from about 20 to 90. Study observations and caveats: At 0.1 to 3.0 mg/kg, CD4+ and CD8+ blood T cells expanded clonally by week 6.

TCRdb keeps only in-frame clones here, not all; method: immunoSEQ multiplex PCR. The sample lists approximately 100,000 clones, 90% seen once, with approximately 0.31% in the top ten. A remark on this clone: What it binds is unknown.

V lost 6 bases, J lost 2 bases, and 7 bases stayed unmatched. Germline V gene sequence: CDR1 MNHEY, CDR2 SVGAGI. The CDR3 extends over 15 amino acids. The chain uses TRBV6-5 and TRBJ1-2; 9 bases are a match to TRBD1. This clonotype was sampled from an adult with an advanced solid tumor such as melanoma, head and neck, liver or kidney cancer. Sequenced material: CD4+ or CD8+ T cells sorted from blood, taken in a trial of the OX40 agonist ivuxolimab. The CDR3 nucleotides are TGTGCCAGCAGGGGGACAGGGTCCAGAAACTATGGCTACACCTTC. It translates to CASRGTGSRNYGYTF.